The next 13 T cell receptor beta chains were all read from a single sample in a study of memory CD4+ T cells and cytomegalovirus serostatus. The repertoire was sequenced with immunoSEQ multiplex PCR; TCRdb's copy has only in-frame clones and lacks some. The table includes tens of thousands of clones, 70% to 75% detected once. The sort gate was single viable CD3+CD4+CD8-CD45RO+ cells for memory CD4+ T cells. The sample was memory CD4+ T cells from blood. Source of these receptors: an adult in good health and CMV-seropositive.

The chain employs TRBV19 and TRBJ1-1; no reliable D call. This CDR3 is built from 13 residues. Germline V gives CDR1 LNHDA, CDR2 SQIVND (reference sequence). Trimming removed 9 bases from V and 2 bases from J, with 13 bases in between. CDR3 sequence reads: CASLGWGNTEAFF. Here the CDR3 DNA reads TGTGCCAGCCTAGGCTGGGGAAACACTGAAGCTTTCTTT.

CDR3 bases: TGTGCCAGCAGCTTGTCCCTGCGACAGTACTCCGGCAATGAGCAGTTCTTC. It encodes CASSLSLRQYSGNEQFF. The chain links TRBV5-6 to TRBJ2-1; possibly TRBD1 for D (5 bases). CDR1 SGHDT and CDR2 YYEEEE come from the germline V gene. Trimming removed 1 base from V and 6 bases from J, with 20 bases in between. The CDR3 covers 17 residues.

The J gene is TRBJ2-7, the V gene TRBV19, with 7 positions matching TRBD1. The V and J ends lost 5 bases and 4 bases, in that order; junction bases with no gene match: 5. Germline V lookup: CDR1 LNHDA, CDR2 SQIVND (reference sequence). This CDR3 comprises 13 residues. The CDR3 loop reads CASSGRGRYEQYF. CDR3 nucleotides: TGTGCCAGTAGTGGCAGGGGGAGATACGAGCAGTACTTC.

The rearrangement joins TRBV5-1 to TRBJ2-3, with 11 bases lining up with TRBD2. V lost 4 bases, J lost 2 bases, and 3 bases stayed unmatched. The CDR3 is 15 amino acids. CDR1 SGHRS and CDR2 YFSETQ come from the germline V gene. The CDR3 DNA sequence: TGCGCCAGCAGCGGGACTAGCGGATTCACAGATACGCAGTATTTT. Translation: CASSGTSGFTDTQYF. Full variable domain (outside the CDR3, taken from reference TRBV5-1 and TRBJ2-3): KAGVTQTPRYLIKTRGQQVTLSCSPISGHRSVSWYQQTPGQGLQFLFEYFSETQRNKGNFPGRFSGRQFSNSRSEMNVSTLELGDSALYLCASSGTSGFTDTQYFGPGTRLTVL.

The J gene is TRBJ2-2, the V gene TRBV4-1; D unclear. Germline V gene data show CDR1 as MGHRA and CDR2 as YSYEKL. The CDR3 is made up of 15 amino acids. Trimming left V 4 bases short and J 6 bases short, with 15 bases between. CDR3 nucleotide sequence: TGCGCCAGCAGCCCGGCGCTCAGAATATCCGGGGAGCTGTTTTTT. Its protein is CASSPALRISGELFF.

The CDR3 is CASSQEGLAGYEQYF. The CDR3, as DNA: TGTGCCAGCAGCCAAGAAGGCCTAGCGGGCTACGAGCAGTACTTC. V and J are TRBV4-2 and TRBJ2-7, with 8 nucleotides matching TRBD2. J lost 3 bases, V lost 0 bases, and 4 bases had no gene match. CDR3 length: 15 amino acids. The germline CDR1 and CDR2 sequences are LGHNA and YNFKEQ.

The chain has TRBV9 and TRBJ2-1; 7 positions agree with TRBD2. V trimming: 0 bases; J trimming: 3 bases; junction bases outside the gene matches: 3. Per the germline V gene, CDR1 is SGDLS and CDR2 is YYNGEE. The CDR3 totals 15 residues. CDR3 DNA sequence: TGTGCCAGCAGCGTAGGGACTAGAAGCTACAATGAGCAGTTCTTC. Its translation: CASSVGTRSYNEQFF.

V and J are TRBV6-6 and TRBJ1-2; 9 bases fit TRBD1. Looked up from germline, CDR1 is MNHNY and CDR2 is SVGAGI (reference sequence). The CDR3 length is 13 residues. The V segment lost 6 bases and the J segment 8 bases; nucleotides outside the gene matches: 7. CDR3 sequence (DNA): TGTGCCAGCAGCTTTAGGACAGGGGAAGGCTACACCTTC. Protein product: CASSFRTGEGYTF.

The chain joins TRBV4-2 to TRBJ2-1, with 8 bases fitting TRBD1. Trimming removed 0 bases from V and 0 bases from J; junction bases left unmatched: 1. The CDR3 runs 16 residues. Germline V CDR1 and CDR2: LGHNA, YNFKEQ. The CDR3, as DNA: TGTGCCAGCAGCCAAGAAGACAGGGGCTCCTACAATGAGCAGTTCTTC. Translation: CASSQEDRGSYNEQFF.

The V gene is TRBV28, the J gene TRBJ1-2, with D unclear. CDR3 length: 14 residues. Germline lookup yields CDR1 MDHEN and CDR2 SYDVKM. Trimming removed 6 bases at V and 7 bases at J, with 18 bases between. CDR3 nucleotides: TGTGCCAGCAGATACCGTGAGACGGTATCTGGCTACACCTTC. It translates to CASRYRETVSGYTF.

The V call is TRBV7-9, the J call TRBJ2-3, with D unresolved. This CDR3 spans 14 amino acids. Germline assignment: CDR1 SEHNR and CDR2 FQNEAQ (reference sequence). Trimming took 4 bases from V and 3 from J, leaving 11 bases between them. CDR3 region: CASSYSAWTDTQYF. The CDR3 nucleotides are TGTGCCAGCAGCTACTCCGCTTGGACAGATACGCAGTATTTT.

This clone was found once. This rearrangement joins TRBV7-2 to TRBJ2-5, with D possibly being TRBD1 (7 bases). This CDR3 comprises 14 residues. Trimming left V 3 bases short and J 4 bases short, with 12 bases between. CDR1 SGHTA and CDR2 FQGNSA come from the germline V gene. CDR3 nucleotide sequence: TGTGCCAGCAGCTTTCAGGGGGGCGGAGAGACCCAGTACTTC. Protein sequence: CASSFQGGGETQYF.

In this sample, this clone turned up a few times. V and J are TRBV6-5 and TRBJ1-1; 8 bases line up with TRBD1. Germline V lookup: CDR1 MNHEY, CDR2 SVGAGI. CDR3 length: 15 amino acids. V lost 5 bases to trimming and J lost 0 bases; unmatched junction nucleotides: 5. The CDR3 loop reads CASSPRTGMNTEAFF. The CDR3 DNA is TGTGCCAGCAGTCCTCGGACAGGGATGAACACTGAAGCTTTCTTT.